A single sample is the source of the 8 T cell receptor beta chains below, sequenced in a study of human T cells and chemical hapten exposure. TCRdb reprocessed the RACE reads via MiXCR and lists one record per CDR3 protein. This sample carries roughly 81,000 distinct CDR3 sequences, over 6.5% of them seen once, and the ten largest clones take roughly 2.6%. Stated time point: pre-sensitization, week 0. Treatment here: therapeutic diphenylcyclopropenone sensitization with weekly scalp DPC. Sequencing was performed on whole blood, taken in connection with sensitization to the hapten diphenylcyclopropenone (DPC). These TCRs come from a middle-aged man with alopecia areata. Some clones in this sample may be carry-over from other donors' samples.

The V call is TRBV6-5, the J call TRBJ1-1; unclear D gene. CDR3 length: 14 residues. Germline lookup yields CDR1 MNHEY and CDR2 SVGAGI. V was clipped by 8 bases and J by 0 bases, with 13 bases between them. Written as DNA, the CDR3 is TGTGCCAGCGTCCGGTCAGGAATGAACACTGAAGCTTTCTTT. Amino acid sequence: CASVRSGMNTEAFF.

There are many counts of this clonotype. V and J are TRBV7-9 and TRBJ1-6; D is perhaps TRBD1 (5 bases). The germline CDR1 and CDR2 sequences are SEHNR and FQNEAQ (reference sequence). CDR3 length: 16 residues. V was shortened by 5 bases and J by 7 bases, with 18 bases between the two germline ends. The CDR3 DNA follows: TGTGCCAGCAGCGCAATTCTCCCGGGACGGAATTCACCCCTCCACTTT. This sequence encodes CASSAILPGRNSPLHF.

This clonotype was counted between two and nine times. The CDR3 sequence is CASSLVSRGSGYTF. The CDR3 region has the DNA TGTGCCAGCAGCTTGGTCTCAAGGGGGTCTGGCTACACCTTC. The gene calls are TRBV5-6 and TRBJ1-2; possible D gene TRBD1, 6 bases. In germline, CDR1 is SGHDT, CDR2 YYEEEE. V shed 0 bases and J shed 7 bases, with 13 bases lying between them. The CDR3 is 14 amino acids.

At least ten counts were recorded for this clonotype. The genes are TRBV29-1 and TRBJ2-4, with 7 bases matching TRBD1. CDR1 and CDR2 (germline): SQVTM, ANQGSEA. V trimming: 7 bases; J trimming: 0 bases; junction bases outside the gene matches: 3. CDR3 length: 13 amino acids. The CDR3 is CSAQGVAKNIQYF. The CDR3 DNA sequence: TGCAGCGCGCAGGGGGTAGCCAAAAACATTCAGTACTTC.

The gene calls are TRBV12-3 or TRBV12-4 and TRBJ2-7, with 7 nucleotides matching TRBD1. V shed 7 bases, J shed 9 bases, and the junction held 18 bases outside the gene matches. The CDR3 spans 15 residues. CDR3 amino acids: CASKLGTDGSFGQYF. The CDR3 coding sequence is TGTGCCAGCAAACTAGGGACAGACGGGTCTTTTGGGCAGTACTTC.

The CDR3 protein is CASSVGPGTTNYGYTF. In DNA form, the CDR3 reads TGTGCCAGCAGTGTGGGACCAGGGACAACTAACTATGGCTACACCTTC. V and J are TRBV6-4 and TRBJ1-2; tentative D call: TRBD1 (6 bases). Germline CDR1 MRHNA, CDR2 SNTAGT. The V end lost 4 bases, the J end lost 0 bases, and 15 bases lay between the germline ends. The CDR3 contains 16 residues.

There are many counts of this clonotype. The chain is built from TRBV18 and TRBJ1-4; no clear D gene. The ends were cut back, 3 bases at V and 10 bases at J, with 18 bases in the middle. This CDR3 is built from 15 residues. Germline loops: CDR1 KGHSH, CDR2 LQKENI. CDR3 protein: CASSPDGNLNGKLFF. The CDR3 DNA follows: TGTGCCAGCTCACCGGACGGAAATCTAAACGGAAAACTGTTTTTT. The entire variable domain, with the rest obtained from reference TRBV18 and TRBJ1-4, is as follows: NAGVMQNPRHLVRRRGQEARLRCSPMKGHSHVYWYRQLPEEGLKFMVYLQKENIIDESGMPKERFSAEFPKEGPSILRIQQVVRGDSAAYFCASSPDGNLNGKLFFGSGTQLSVL.

Only a few counts were recorded for this clonotype. The chain recombines TRBV18 with TRBJ1-1; weak D call: TRBD1 (6 bases). The ends were cut back, 2 bases at V and 0 bases at J, with 10 bases in the middle. This CDR3 contains 15 residues. Germline V lookup: CDR1 KGHSH, CDR2 LQKENI. CDR3 residues: CASSPGQLMNTEAFF. The CDR3 region has the DNA TGTGCCAGCTCACCAGGACAGTTAATGAACACTGAAGCTTTCTTT.